This T cell receptor beta chain was captured in a study of T-cell memory formation after mild COVID-19. Study at large: Clusters of TCRs were largely donor specific.

It was 5'RACE with constant-segment primers that produced the TCR alpha and TCR beta cDNA libraries, which carried sample barcodes and UMIs. TCRdb passed the 5' RACE reads through MiXCR, listing each CDR3 protein once. This table has 450,000 to 650,000 distinct CDR3 sequences, about a sixth appearing once. Findings and caveats of the study: Second-wave clones peaking on day 37 lacked confirmed SARS-CoV-2 specificity. In pre-infection memory, a portion of responding clones appeared, which suggested that cross-reactive memory joined.

This clonotype was counted a few times. Antigen: not known. This TCR was sampled from an adult woman who had mild COVID-19 (a few samples of this study predate the infection). Cell type and time point are not known. Sequencing was done on a sample of PBMCs or a T cell subset sorted from them (not recorded which).

Here the CDR3 DNA reads TGTGCCAGCAGCGGCGGACAGTTCTACGAGCAGTACTTC. This gives the protein CASSGGQFYEQYF. The chain couples TRBV5-5 to TRBJ2-7, with a possible D match to TRBD1 (6 bases). V was trimmed by 4 bases and J by 3 bases, leaving 11 bases between them. The CDR3 runs 13 residues. CDR1 SGHKS and CDR2 YYEKEE come from the germline V gene (reference sequence).